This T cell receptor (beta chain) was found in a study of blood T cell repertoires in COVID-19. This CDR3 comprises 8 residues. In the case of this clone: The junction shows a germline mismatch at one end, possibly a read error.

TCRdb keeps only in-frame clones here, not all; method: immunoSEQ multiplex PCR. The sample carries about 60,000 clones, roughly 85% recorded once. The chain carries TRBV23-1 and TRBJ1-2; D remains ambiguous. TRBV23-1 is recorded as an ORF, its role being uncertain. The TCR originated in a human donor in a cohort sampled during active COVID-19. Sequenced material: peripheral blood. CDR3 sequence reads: CASSPGWF. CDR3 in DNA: TGCGCCAGCAGCCCGGGATGGTTC.